This T cell receptor (beta chain) came from a study of blood T cell repertoires in COVID-19. Germline V CDR1 and CDR2: LGHNA, YNFKEQ. The J segment lost 7 bases and the V segment lost 6 bases, leaving 9 bases of the junction unmatched. The CDR3 runs to 15 residues. This table comes from immunoSEQ multiplex PCR, and its TCRdb copy is limited to in-frame clones, with some not included. The table lists tens of thousands of clones, under 90% of them singletons, with 12% in the top ten. Sequenced sample: peripheral blood. The TCR originated in a human donor in a cohort sampled during active COVID-19. This chain joins TRBV4-2 and TRBJ1-2; TRBD1 agrees at 12 bases. This CDR3 reads CASRPTGTGGSGYTF. CDR3 in DNA: TGTGCCAGCAGACCCACCGGGACAGGGGGCTCTGGCTACACCTTC.